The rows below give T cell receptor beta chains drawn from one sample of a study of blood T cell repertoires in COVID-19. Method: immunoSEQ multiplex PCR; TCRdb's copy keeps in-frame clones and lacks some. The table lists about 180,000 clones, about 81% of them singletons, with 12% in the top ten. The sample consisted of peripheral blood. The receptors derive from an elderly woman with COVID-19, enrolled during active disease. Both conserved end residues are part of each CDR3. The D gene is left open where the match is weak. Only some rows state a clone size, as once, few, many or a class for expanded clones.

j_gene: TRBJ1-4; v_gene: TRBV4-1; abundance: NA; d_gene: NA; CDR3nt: TGCGCCAGCAGCCAAGTGGGGGGGACCTATGAAAAACTGTTTTTT; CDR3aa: CASSQVGGTYEKLFF
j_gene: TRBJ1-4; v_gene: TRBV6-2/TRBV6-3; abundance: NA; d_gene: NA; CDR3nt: TGTGCCAGCAGCCCGGTTGACAGCACGTTTTCTTCAAATGAAAAACTGTTTTTT; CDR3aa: CASSPVDSTFSSNEKLFF
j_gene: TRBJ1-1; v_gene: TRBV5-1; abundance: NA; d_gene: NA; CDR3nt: TGCGCCAGCAGCTTGATAGCAGGGGCGAACACTGAAGCTTTCTTT; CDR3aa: CASSLIAGANTEAFF
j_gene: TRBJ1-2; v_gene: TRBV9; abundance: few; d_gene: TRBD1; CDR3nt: TGTGCCAGCAGCGTAGGTACAGGGGACTATGGCTACACCTTC; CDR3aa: CASSVGTGDYGYTF
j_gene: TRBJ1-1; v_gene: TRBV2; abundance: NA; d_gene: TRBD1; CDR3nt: TGTGCCAGCAAATTGGACAGGGTGAACACTGAAGCTTTCTTT; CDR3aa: CASKLDRVNTEAFF
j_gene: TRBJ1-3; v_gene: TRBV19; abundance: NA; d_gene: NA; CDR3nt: TGTGCCAGTAGTATAGCTATTGGAAACACCATATATTTT; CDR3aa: CASSIAIGNTIYF
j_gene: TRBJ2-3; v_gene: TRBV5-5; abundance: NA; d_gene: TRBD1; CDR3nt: TGTGCCAGCAGCATCCCGACAGGGGGCACAGATACGCAGTATTTT; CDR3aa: CASSIPTGGTDTQYF
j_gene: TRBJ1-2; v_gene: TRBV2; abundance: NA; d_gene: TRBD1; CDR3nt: TGTGCCAGCAGCGCCGTCCGGGACAGGGGCTTTGGCTACACCTTC; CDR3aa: CASSAVRDRGFGYTF
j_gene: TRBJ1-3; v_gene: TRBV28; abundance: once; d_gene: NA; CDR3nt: TGTGCCAGCAGTTTGGGGGGAACCTCTGGAAACACCATATATTTT; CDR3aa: CASSLGGTSGNTIYF
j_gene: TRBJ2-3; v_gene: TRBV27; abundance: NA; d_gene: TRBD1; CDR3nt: TGTGCCAGCAGTCCCCAGACAGGGTATACGCAGTATTTT; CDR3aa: CASSPQTGYTQYF
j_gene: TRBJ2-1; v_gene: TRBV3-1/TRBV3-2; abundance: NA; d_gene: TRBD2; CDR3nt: TGTGCCAGCAGCCCAGCGGGAGGGCCCCACAATGAGCAGTTCTTC; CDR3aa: CASSPAGGPHNEQFF
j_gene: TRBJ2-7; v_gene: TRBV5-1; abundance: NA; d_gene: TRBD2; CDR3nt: TGCGCCAGCAGCTTGGATGGTAATCCGGGGGGCTCCTACGAGCAGTACTTC; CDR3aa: CASSLDGNPGGSYEQYF
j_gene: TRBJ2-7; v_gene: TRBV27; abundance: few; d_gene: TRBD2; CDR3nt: TGTGCCAGCAGTATGCTACTAGCGGGAGGGCCCTACGAGCAGTACTTC; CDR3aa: CASSMLLAGGPYEQYF
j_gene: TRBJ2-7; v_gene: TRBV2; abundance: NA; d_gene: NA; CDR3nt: TGTGCCAGTTCCGGACTGCTCGACTACGAGCAGTACTTC; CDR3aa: CASSGLLDYEQYF
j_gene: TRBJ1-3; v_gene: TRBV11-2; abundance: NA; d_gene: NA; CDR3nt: TGTGCCAGCACCTTGGGAGCGGGAAGCTCTGGAAACACCATATATTTT; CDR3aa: CASTLGAGSSGNTIYF
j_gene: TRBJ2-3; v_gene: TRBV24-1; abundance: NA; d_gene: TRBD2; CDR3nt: TGTGCCACCAGTCGCGGGAGAAGCACAGATACGCAGTATTTT; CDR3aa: CATSRGRSTDTQYF
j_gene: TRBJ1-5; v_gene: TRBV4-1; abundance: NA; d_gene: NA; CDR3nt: TGCGCCAGCAGCCACCCTACTGGGCCCCAGCATTTT; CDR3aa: CASSHPTGPQHF
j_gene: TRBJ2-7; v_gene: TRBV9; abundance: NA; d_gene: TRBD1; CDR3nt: TGTGCCAGCAGCCCAGGGACAGGGGGCTCCTACGAGCAGTACTTC; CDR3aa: CASSPGTGGSYEQYF
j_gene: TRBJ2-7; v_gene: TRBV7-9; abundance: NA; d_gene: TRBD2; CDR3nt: TGTGCCAGCAGCTTAGGACTAGCTGCCCCGAGCGAGCAGTACTTC; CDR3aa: CASSLGLAAPSEQYF
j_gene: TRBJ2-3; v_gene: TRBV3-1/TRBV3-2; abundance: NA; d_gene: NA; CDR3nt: TGTGCCAGCAGCCAAAACAGTCGCACAGATACGCAGTATTTT; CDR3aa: CASSQNSRTDTQYF
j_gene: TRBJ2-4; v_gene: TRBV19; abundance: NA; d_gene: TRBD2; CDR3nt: TGTGCCAGTAGTATTCGGGGGGGCAACATTCAGTACTTC; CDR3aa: CASSIRGGNIQYF
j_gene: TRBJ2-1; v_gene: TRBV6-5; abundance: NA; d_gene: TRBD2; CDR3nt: TGTGCCAGCAGACGTAGCGGGGCCCGAAACAATGAGCAGTTCTTC; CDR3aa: CASRRSGARNNEQFF
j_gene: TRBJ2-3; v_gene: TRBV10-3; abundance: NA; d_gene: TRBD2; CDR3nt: TGTGCCATCAGTGGGTCTAGCGGGACGTCACTTAGCACAGATACGCAGTATTTT; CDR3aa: CAISGSSGTSLSTDTQYF